This TCR beta chain appears in the sequencing data of a study of PD-L1 blockade in urothelial cancer. Study at large: Most patients, about 90% of the roughly 29, were males with bladder-origin cancer. Earlier, patients had received 0 to 3 chemotherapy regimens.

Spiking of synthetic TCR analog templates was performed in each PCR. Produced via immunoSEQ multiplex PCR; TCRdb's table is partial and in-frame only. The sample comprises about 81,000 clones, roughly 90% of which are singletons, and about 0.89% rests with the top ten. Germline V CDR1 and CDR2: SGHVS, FQNEAQ. The CDR3 length is 14 residues. Trimming removed 5 bases at V and 2 bases at J, with 13 bases between. Stated time point: pretreatment peripheral blood. All patients carried locally advanced or metastatic urothelial carcinoma. Sequencing was performed on PBMCs, taken around atezolizumab (anti-PD-L1) treatment. This clonotype was sampled from a woman aged 80 or over with urothelial cancer. The genes are TRBV7-8 and TRBJ2-7; D is undetermined. The CDR3 here is CASSPQVRAYEQYF. In nucleotides, the CDR3 is TGTGCCAGCAGCCCCCAAGTACGGGCCTACGAGCAGTACTTC.